The rows below give T cell receptor beta chains drawn from one sample of a study of shared clonotypes between healthy human individuals. TCRdb's copy holds only in-frame clones and misses some; the assay was immunoSEQ multiplex PCR. The sample carries 1.5 million to 2.5 million clones, about 95% recorded once. Sequences were obtained from naive CD8+ T cells sorted from blood. These receptors came from a man between 18 and 35 years old in good health. Both conserved end residues are part of each CDR3. A D gene is named only where the DNA matches it firmly. The listing skips clone size in some rows; elsewhere it reads once, few, many or a size class.

V gene	D gene	clone size	J gene	CDR3 length	CDR3 protein	CDR3 DNA
TRBV4-1	-	-	TRBJ2-5	14	CASSQGPGVETQYF	TGCGCCAGCAGCCAAGGTCCGGGGGTAGAGACCCAGTACTTC
TRBV6-5	-	-	TRBJ2-3	15	CASSYGAGSTDTQYF	TGTGCCAGCAGTTACGGCGCAGGGAGCACAGATACGCAGTATTTT
TRBV6-1	-	-	TRBJ1-1	15	CASSEAWGFGTEAFF	TGTGCCAGCAGTGAAGCTTGGGGGTTTGGGACTGAAGCTTTCTTT
TRBV5-1	-	once	TRBJ2-1	10	CASSFDEQFF	TGCGCCAGCAGCTTTGATGAGCAGTTCTTC
TRBV27	-	-	TRBJ2-7	14	CASSLESGGNEQYF	TGTGCCAGCAGTTTGGAGTCAGGGGGGAACGAGCAGTACTTC
TRBV5-6	-	-	TRBJ2-1	14	CASSLEGPYNEQFF	TGTGCCAGCAGCTTGGAAGGGCCTTACAATGAGCAGTTCTTC
TRBV29-1	TRBD2	-	TRBJ2-5	16	CSVAPLAGGPEETQYF	TGCAGCGTTGCTCCCTTAGCGGGGGGGCCGGAGGAGACCCAGTACTTC
TRBV6-1	-	-	TRBJ1-3	14	CASSEQGSGNTIYF	TGTGCCAGCAGCGAACAGGGTTCTGGAAACACCATATATTTT
TRBV10-1	-	once	TRBJ2-3	19	CASSEWGTPGTPGSDTQYF	TGCGCCAGCAGTGAGTGGGGGACCCCCGGGACACCCGGGTCAGATACGCAGTATTTT
TRBV5-4	-	few	TRBJ2-7	13	CASSLGNGLVFEF	TGTGCCAGCAGCTTGGGTAACGGACTCGTATTCGAATTC
TRBV5-4	-	-	TRBJ2-2	14	CASSEFANTGELFF	TGTGCCAGCAGCGAGTTCGCGAACACCGGGGAGCTGTTTTTT
TRBV4-3	TRBD2	-	TRBJ2-2	19	CASSQDLTSGGGNTGELFF	TGCGCCAGCAGCCAAGATCTTACTAGCGGGGGTGGGAACACCGGGGAGCTGTTTTTT
TRBV5-5	-	-	TRBJ1-3	15	CASSLGDGPGNTIYF	TGTGCCAGCAGCTTGGGAGACGGGCCTGGAAACACCATATATTTT
TRBV7-9	-	-	TRBJ1-2	16	CASSLEEPHPFYGYTF	TGTGCCAGCAGCTTAGAGGAGCCTCACCCCTTCTATGGCTACACCTTC
TRBV7-6	TRBD2	-	TRBJ2-1	14	CASSGRASYNEQFF	TGTGCCAGCAGCGGGAGGGCATCCTACAATGAGCAGTTCTTC
TRBV7-9	TRBD2	-	TRBJ2-1	17	CASSSPSSGSSYNEQFF	TGTGCCAGCAGCTCCCCCTCTAGCGGGAGCTCCTACAATGAGCAGTTCTTC
TRBV5-1	TRBD1	-	TRBJ1-1	13	CASTGGDNTEAFF	TGCGCCAGCACAGGGGGCGATAACACTGAAGCTTTCTTT
TRBV27	TRBD2	-	TRBJ2-3	16	CASSSRLAGPTDTQYF	TGTGCCAGCAGTTCCCGACTAGCGGGCCCCACGGATACGCAGTATTTT
TRBV5-1	-	once	TRBJ2-7	15	CASSFITGGGYEQYF	TGCGCCAGCAGCTTTATTACAGGCGGCGGGTACGAGCAGTACTTC
TRBV29-1	-	-	TRBJ2-5	16	CSVEATSEKRKETQYF	TGCAGCGTTGAGGCAACCAGCGAGAAAAGGAAAGAGACCCAGTACTTC
TRBV7-9	-	-	TRBJ1-2	15	CASSPDLGEAYGYTF	TGTGCCAGCAGCCCAGACCTGGGGGAAGCCTATGGCTACACCTTC
TRBV5-1	-	-	TRBJ2-1	13	CASSLGEEEEQFF	TGCGCCAGCAGCTTGGGAGAGGAGGAAGAACAGTTCTTC
TRBV6-5	TRBD1	-	TRBJ2-3	16	CASSFLAGGVADTQYF	TGTGCCAGCAGTTTTCTCGCAGGGGGCGTGGCAGATACGCAGTATTTT
TRBV4-1	-	-	TRBJ1-5	14	CASSQTGRNQPQHF	TGCGCCAGCAGCCAGACAGGCCGCAATCAGCCCCAGCATTTT
TRBV6-4	-	once	TRBJ1-2	14	CASSDSGGGLGYTF	TGTGCCAGCAGTGACTCAGGTGGGGGGCTCGGCTACACCTTC